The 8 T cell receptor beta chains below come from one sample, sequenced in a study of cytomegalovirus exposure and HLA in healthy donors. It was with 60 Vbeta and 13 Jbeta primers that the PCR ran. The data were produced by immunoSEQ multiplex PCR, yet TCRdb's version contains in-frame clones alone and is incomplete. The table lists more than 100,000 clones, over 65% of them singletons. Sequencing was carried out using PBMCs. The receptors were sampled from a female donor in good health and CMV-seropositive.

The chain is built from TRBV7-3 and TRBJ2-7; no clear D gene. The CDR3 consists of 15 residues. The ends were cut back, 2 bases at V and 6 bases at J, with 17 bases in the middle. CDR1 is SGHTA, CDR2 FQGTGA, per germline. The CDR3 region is CASSLYGVVGPEQYF. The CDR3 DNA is TGTGCCAGCAGCTTATATGGCGTCGTGGGCCCCGAGCAGTACTTC.

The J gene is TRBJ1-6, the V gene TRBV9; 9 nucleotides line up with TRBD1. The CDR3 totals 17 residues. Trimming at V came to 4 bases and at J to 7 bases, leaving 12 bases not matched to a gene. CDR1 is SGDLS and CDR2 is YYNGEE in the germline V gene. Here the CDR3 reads CASSLLPGQGTNSPLHF. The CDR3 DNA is TGTGCCAGCAGCCTCTTACCGGGACAGGGAACGAATTCACCCCTCCACTTT.

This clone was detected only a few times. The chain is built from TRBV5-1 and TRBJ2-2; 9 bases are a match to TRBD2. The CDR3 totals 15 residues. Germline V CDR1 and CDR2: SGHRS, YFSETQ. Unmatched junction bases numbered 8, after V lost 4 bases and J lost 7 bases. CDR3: CASSPWGLADGELFF. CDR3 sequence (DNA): TGCGCCAGCAGCCCATGGGGACTAGCAGACGGGGAGCTGTTTTTT.

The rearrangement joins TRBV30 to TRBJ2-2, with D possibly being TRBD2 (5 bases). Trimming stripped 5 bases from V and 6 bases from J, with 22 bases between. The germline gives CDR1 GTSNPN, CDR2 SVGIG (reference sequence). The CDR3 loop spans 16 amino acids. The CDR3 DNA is TGTGCCTGGGGTAGGACTGCTCCAGGTCGGTCCGGGGAGCTGTTTTTT. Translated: CAWGRTAPGRSGELFF.

As DNA, the CDR3 is TGTGCCAGCAGCTTAGTACCGGGGATGGCTTTCTTT. The encoded protein is CASSLVPGMAFF. The genes are TRBV11-2 and TRBJ1-1; no firm D call. The CDR3 runs to 12 residues. V lost 1 base, J lost 11 bases, and 11 bases lay in between. Germline V gene data show CDR1 as SGHAT and CDR2 as FQNNGV.

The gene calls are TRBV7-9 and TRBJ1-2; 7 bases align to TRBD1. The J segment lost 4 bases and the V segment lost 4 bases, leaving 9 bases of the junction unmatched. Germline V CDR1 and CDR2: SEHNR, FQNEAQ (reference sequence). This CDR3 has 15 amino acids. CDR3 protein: CASSSWDSAPYGYTF. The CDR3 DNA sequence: TGTGCCAGCAGCTCGTGGGACAGCGCACCCTATGGCTACACCTTC.

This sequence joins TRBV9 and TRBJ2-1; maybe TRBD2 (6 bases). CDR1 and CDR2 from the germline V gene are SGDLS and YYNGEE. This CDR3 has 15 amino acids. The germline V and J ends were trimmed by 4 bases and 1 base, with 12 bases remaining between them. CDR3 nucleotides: TGTGCCAGCAGCCTAAATAGCGGATCCTACAATGAGCAGTTCTTC. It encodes CASSLNSGSYNEQFF. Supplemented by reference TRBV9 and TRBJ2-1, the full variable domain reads DSGVTQTPKHLITATGQRVTLRCSPRSGDLSVYWYQQSLDQGLQFLIQYYNGEERAKGNILERFSAQQFPDLHSELNLSSLELGDSALYFCASSLNSGSYNEQFFGPGTRLTVL.

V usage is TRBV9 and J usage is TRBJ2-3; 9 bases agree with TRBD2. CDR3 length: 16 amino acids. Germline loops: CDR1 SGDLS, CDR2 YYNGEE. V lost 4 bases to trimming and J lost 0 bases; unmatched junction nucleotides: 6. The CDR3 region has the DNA TGTGCCAGCAGCTCTCGGACTAGCGCTAGCACAGATACGCAGTATTTT. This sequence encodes CASSSRTSASTDTQYF.